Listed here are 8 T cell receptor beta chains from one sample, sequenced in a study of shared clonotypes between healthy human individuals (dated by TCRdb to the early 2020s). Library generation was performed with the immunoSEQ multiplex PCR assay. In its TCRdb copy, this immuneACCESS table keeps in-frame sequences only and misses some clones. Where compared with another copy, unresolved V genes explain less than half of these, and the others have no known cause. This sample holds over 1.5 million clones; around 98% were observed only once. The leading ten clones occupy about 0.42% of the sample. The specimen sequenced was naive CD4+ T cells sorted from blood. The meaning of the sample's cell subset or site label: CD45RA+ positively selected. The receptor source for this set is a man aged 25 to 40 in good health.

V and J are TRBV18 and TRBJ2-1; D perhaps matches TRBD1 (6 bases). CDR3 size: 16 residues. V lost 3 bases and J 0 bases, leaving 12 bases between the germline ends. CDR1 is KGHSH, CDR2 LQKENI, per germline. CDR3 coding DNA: TGTGCCAGCTCACCCCTTCACAGGGACTCCTACAATGAGCAGTTCTTC. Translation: CASSPLHRDSYNEQFF. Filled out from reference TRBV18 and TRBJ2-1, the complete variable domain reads NAGVMQNPRHLVRRRGQEARLRCSPMKGHSHVYWYRQLPEEGLKFMVYLQKENIIDESGMPKERFSAEFPKEGPSILRIQQVVRGDSAAYFCASSPLHRDSYNEQFFGPGTRLTVL.

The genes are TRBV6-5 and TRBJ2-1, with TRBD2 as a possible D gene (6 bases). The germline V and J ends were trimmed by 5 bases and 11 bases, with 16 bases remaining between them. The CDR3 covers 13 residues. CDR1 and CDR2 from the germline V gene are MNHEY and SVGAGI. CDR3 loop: CASSPPSGGKQFF. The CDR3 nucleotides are TGTGCCAGCAGTCCCCCTTCCGGGGGTAAGCAGTTCTTC.

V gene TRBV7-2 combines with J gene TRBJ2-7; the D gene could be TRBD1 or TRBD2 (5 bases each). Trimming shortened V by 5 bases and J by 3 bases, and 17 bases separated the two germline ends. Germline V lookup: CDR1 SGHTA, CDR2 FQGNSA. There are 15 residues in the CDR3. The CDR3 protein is CASSKSSGTHYEQYF. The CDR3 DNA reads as TGTGCCAGCAGCAAGTCCTCCGGGACCCACTACGAGCAGTACTTC.

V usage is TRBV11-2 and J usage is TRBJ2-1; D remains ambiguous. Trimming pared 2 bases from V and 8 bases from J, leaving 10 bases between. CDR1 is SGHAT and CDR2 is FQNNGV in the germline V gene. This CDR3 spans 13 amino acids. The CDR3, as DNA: TGTGCCAGCAGCTTACCTGTTAGGGATGAGCAGTTCTTC. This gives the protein CASSLPVRDEQFF. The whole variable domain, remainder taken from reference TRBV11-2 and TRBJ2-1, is EAGVAQSPRYKIIEKRQSVAFWCNPISGHATLYWYQQILGQGPKLLIQFQNNGVVDDSQLPKDRFSAERLKGVDSTLKIQPAKLEDSAVYLCASSLPVRDEQFFGPGTRLTVL.

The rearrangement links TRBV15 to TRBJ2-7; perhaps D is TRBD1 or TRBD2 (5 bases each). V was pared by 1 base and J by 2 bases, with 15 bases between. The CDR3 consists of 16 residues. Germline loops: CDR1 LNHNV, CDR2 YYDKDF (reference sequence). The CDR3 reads CATSRVAGTVTYEQYF. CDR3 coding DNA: TGTGCCACCAGCAGAGTCGCCGGGACGGTAACCTACGAGCAGTACTTC. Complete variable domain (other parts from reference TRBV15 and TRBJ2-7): DAMVIQNPRYQVTQFGKPVTLSCSQTLNHNVMYWYQQKSSQAPKLLFHYYDKDFNNEADTPDNFQSRRPNTSFCFLDIRSPGLGDTAMYLCATSRVAGTVTYEQYFGPGTRLTVT.

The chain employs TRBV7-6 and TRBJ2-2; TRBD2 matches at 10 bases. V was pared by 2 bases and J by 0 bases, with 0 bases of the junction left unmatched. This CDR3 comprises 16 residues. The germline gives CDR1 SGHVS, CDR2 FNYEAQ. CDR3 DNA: TGTGCCAGCAGCTTACTAGCGGGAGCGAACACCGGGGAGCTGTTTTTT. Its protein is CASSLLAGANTGELFF.

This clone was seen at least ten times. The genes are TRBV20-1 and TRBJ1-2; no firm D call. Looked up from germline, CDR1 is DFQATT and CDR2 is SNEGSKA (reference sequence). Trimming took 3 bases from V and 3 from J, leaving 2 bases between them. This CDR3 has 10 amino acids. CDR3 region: CSASDYGYTF. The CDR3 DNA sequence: TGCAGTGCTAGTGACTATGGCTACACCTTC.

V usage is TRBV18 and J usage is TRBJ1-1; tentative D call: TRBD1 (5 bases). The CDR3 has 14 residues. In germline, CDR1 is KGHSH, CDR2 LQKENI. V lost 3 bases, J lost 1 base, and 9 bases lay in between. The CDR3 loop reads CASSPRDPNTEAFF. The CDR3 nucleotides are TGTGCCAGCTCACCCAGGGATCCGAACACTGAAGCTTTCTTT. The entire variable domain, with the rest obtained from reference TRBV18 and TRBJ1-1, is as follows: NAGVMQNPRHLVRRRGQEARLRCSPMKGHSHVYWYRQLPEEGLKFMVYLQKENIIDESGMPKERFSAEFPKEGPSILRIQQVVRGDSAAYFCASSPRDPNTEAFFGQGTRLTVV.